This T cell receptor (beta chain) was identified in a study of shared clonotypes between healthy human individuals. Naive CD8 cells lacked CD45RO, underwent positive selection for CCR7 and left out terminally differentiated effector memory CD45RA+ cells. Per the germline V gene, CDR1 is SGHTA and CDR2 is FQGNSA. V lost 1 base and J 4 bases, leaving 11 bases between the germline ends. CDR3 length: 15 amino acids. The data were produced by immunoSEQ multiplex PCR, yet TCRdb's version contains in-frame clones alone and is incomplete. The table shows some 2 million clones, with approximately 95% occurring only once.

The source material was naive CD8+ T cells sorted from blood. The receptor was derived from a man between 18 and 29 years old in good health. This rearrangement joins TRBV7-2 to TRBJ1-3; D may be TRBD1 (6 bases). The CDR3 region has the DNA TGTGCCAGCAGCTTAGACGCAGGGGTCGGAAACACCATATATTTT. It translates to CASSLDAGVGNTIYF.